These T cell receptor beta chains were read from a single sample in a study of blood T cell repertoires in COVID-19. Profiling relied on immunoSEQ multiplex PCR, and the TCRdb table lists in-frame clones only, not all of them. The sample carries 200,000 to 250,000 clones, approximately 82% recorded once. Sequencing used peripheral blood. The origin of the receptors is a woman older than 75 with acute or convalescent COVID-19. Each CDR3 is given with its conserved first and last residue. Fields, in order: CDR3 protein, CDR3 DNA, D gene, J gene, clone size, V gene. The D gene is left open where the match is weak. Some rows have no size entry. The others give once, few or many, or a class for an expanded clone.

CSASSGHSTDTQYF,TGCAGTGCTAGTTCGGGACATAGCACAGATACGCAGTATTTT,-,TRBJ2-3,once,TRBV20-1
CASSAPGWGPDTQYF,TGTGCCAGCAGCGCCCCGGGGTGGGGGCCAGATACGCAGTATTTT,-,TRBJ2-3,-,TRBV9
CASSPSGQGRPGTDTQYF,TGTGCCAGCAGTCCGTCGGGACAGGGGAGGCCTGGAACAGATACGCAGTATTTT,TRBD1,TRBJ2-3,-,TRBV28
CAWSVRQERGFEKLFF,TGTGCCTGGAGTGTTAGGCAGGAGCGGGGGTTTGAAAAACTGTTTTTT,-,TRBJ1-4,few,TRBV30
CASSLYEGTDTQYF,TGTGCCAGCAGCCTTTACGAGGGCACAGATACGCAGTATTTT,-,TRBJ2-3,-,TRBV5-4
CASSYPFQETQYF,TGTGCCAGCAGTTACCCATTCCAAGAGACCCAGTACTTC,-,TRBJ2-5,few,TRBV6-2/TRBV6-3
CASSFGSVGRQETQYF,TGTGCCAGCAGCTTTGGTAGTGTGGGGAGGCAAGAGACCCAGTACTTC,-,TRBJ2-5,-,TRBV5-4
CASSLSSSAGMYEQYF,TGTGCCAGCAGCTTAAGTTCTTCGGCGGGAATGTACGAGCAGTACTTC,-,TRBJ2-7,-,TRBV11-1
CASSEARQFNQPQHF,TGTGCCAGCAGTGAAGCCAGACAGTTCAATCAGCCCCAGCATTTT,-,TRBJ1-5,-,TRBV2
CASSLHRNSNQPQHF,TGTGCCAGCAGTTTGCACAGGAATAGCAATCAGCCCCAGCATTTT,-,TRBJ1-5,-,TRBV6-5
CAWNRDRGGYGYTF,TGTGCCTGGAACCGAGACAGGGGAGGCTATGGCTACACCTTC,TRBD1,TRBJ1-2,-,TRBV30
CASSTQGGEQYF,TGTGCCAGCAGCACTCAGGGGGGCGAGCAGTACTTC,-,TRBJ2-7,-,TRBV6-5
CASSDRVETDTQYF,TGTGCCAGCAGTGACAGGGTAGAGACAGATACGCAGTATTTT,-,TRBJ2-3,-,TRBV2
CASSSYRVPYQETQYF,TGTGCCAGCAGTTCATACAGGGTCCCCTATCAAGAGACCCAGTACTTC,-,TRBJ2-5,-,TRBV28
CASSLTQGSTEAFF,TGTGCCAGCTCACTGACACAGGGGAGCACTGAAGCTTTCTTT,TRBD1,TRBJ1-1,-,TRBV18
CASSRDPTRQYF,TGTGCCAGCAGCCGAGACCCTACTCGGCAGTACTTC,-,TRBJ2-7,-,TRBV3-1/TRBV3-2
CASSLVGVGYTF,TGTGCCAGCAGCTTAGTCGGGGTTGGCTACACCTTC,-,TRBJ1-2,-,TRBV7-9
CASSLVAGGGYTF,TGCGCCAGCAGCTTGGTGGCGGGGGGTGGCTACACCTTC,-,TRBJ1-2,-,TRBV5-1
CASSVGQGNTEAFF,TGTGCCAGCAGCGTGGGACAGGGGAACACTGAAGCTTTCTTT,TRBD1,TRBJ1-1,-,TRBV9
CASSQVGQGYGYTF,TGTGCCAGCAGCCAAGTGGGCCAGGGATATGGCTACACCTTC,-,TRBJ1-2,-,TRBV3-1/TRBV3-2
CASGIDPGSDTQYF,TGTGCCAGTGGAATAGATCCAGGGTCAGATACGCAGTATTTT,-,TRBJ2-3,-,TRBV19
CASSPLGLAGEGSSYNEQFF,TGTGCCAGCAGTCCCCTCGGACTAGCGGGAGAGGGGTCCTCCTACAATGAGCAGTTCTTC,TRBD2,TRBJ2-1,-,TRBV28
CASSQDLRTSGNNEQFF,TGTGCCAGCAGCCAAGATTTAAGGACTAGCGGAAACAATGAGCAGTTCTTC,TRBD2,TRBJ2-1,few,TRBV4-2
CASSGSVSYNEQFF,TGTGCCAGCAGTGGGTCAGTCTCCTACAATGAGCAGTTCTTC,-,TRBJ2-1,once,TRBV2
CASSPRRGRGNYEQYF,TGTGCCAGCAGCCCTCGCCGGGGAAGGGGGAATTACGAGCAGTACTTC,-,TRBJ2-7,few,TRBV6-2/TRBV6-3
CASSQDGGGSNTEAFF,TGCGCCAGCAGCCAAGATGGGGGAGGGTCGAACACTGAAGCTTTCTTT,-,TRBJ1-1,many,TRBV4-3
CATSDFRTGGGEQFF,TGTGCCACCAGTGATTTCCGGACAGGGGGCGGGGAGCAGTTCTTC,TRBD1,TRBJ2-1,-,TRBV24-1
CSVGKGGLAGEASGANVLTF,TGCAGCGTTGGTAAGGGAGGACTAGCGGGGGAAGCCTCTGGGGCCAACGTCCTGACTTTC,TRBD2,TRBJ2-6,-,TRBV29-1
CASSEWGQGTDTQYF,TGTGCCAGCAGTGAATGGGGACAGGGAACAGATACGCAGTATTTT,TRBD1,TRBJ2-3,-,TRBV2
CASSQAQGAGTEAFF,TGCGCCAGCAGCCAGGCCCAGGGGGCGGGCACTGAAGCTTTCTTT,TRBD1,TRBJ1-1,-,TRBV4-3
CASSLTSGSGTGELFF,TGTGCCAGCAGCTTGACTAGCGGGAGTGGCACCGGGGAGCTGTTTTTT,TRBD2,TRBJ2-2,once,TRBV7-3
CASSVVEGQAARGSNQPQHF,TGTGCCAGCAGCGTAGTAGAGGGACAGGCTGCGAGGGGTAGCAATCAGCCCCAGCATTTT,TRBD1,TRBJ1-5,-,TRBV9
CASSGTGLNEKLFF,TGTGCCAGCAGCGGGACAGGGTTAAATGAAAAACTGTTTTTT,TRBD1,TRBJ1-4,-,TRBV6-5
CASSSGSWNTGELFF,TGTGCCAGCAGCTCGGGGTCTTGGAACACCGGGGAGCTGTTTTTT,-,TRBJ2-2,-,TRBV7-2